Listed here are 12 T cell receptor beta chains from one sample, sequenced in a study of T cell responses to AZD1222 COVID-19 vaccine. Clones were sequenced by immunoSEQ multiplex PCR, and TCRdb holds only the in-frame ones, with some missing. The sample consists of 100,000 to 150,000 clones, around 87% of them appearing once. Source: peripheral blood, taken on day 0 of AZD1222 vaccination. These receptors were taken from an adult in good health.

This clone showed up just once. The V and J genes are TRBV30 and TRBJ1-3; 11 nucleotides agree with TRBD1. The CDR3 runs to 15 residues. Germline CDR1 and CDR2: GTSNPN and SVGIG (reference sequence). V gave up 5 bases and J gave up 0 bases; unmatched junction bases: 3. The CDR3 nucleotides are TGTGCCTGGGGACAGGGGGCATTCTCTGGAAACACCATATATTTT. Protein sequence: CAWGQGAFSGNTIYF.

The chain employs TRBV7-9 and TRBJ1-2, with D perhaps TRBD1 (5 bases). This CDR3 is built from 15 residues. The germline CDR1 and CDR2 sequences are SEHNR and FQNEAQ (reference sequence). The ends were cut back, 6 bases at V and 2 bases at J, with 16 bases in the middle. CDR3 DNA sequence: TGTGCCAGCAGTTATCCCGGGACGGCCAACTATGGCTACACCTTC. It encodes CASSYPGTANYGYTF.

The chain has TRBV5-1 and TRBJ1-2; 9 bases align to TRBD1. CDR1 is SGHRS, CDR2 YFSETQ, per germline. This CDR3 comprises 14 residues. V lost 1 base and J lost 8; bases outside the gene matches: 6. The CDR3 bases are TGCGCCAGCAGCTTGCCACAGGGGGCTGGGGGCTACACCTTC. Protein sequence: CASSLPQGAGGYTF.

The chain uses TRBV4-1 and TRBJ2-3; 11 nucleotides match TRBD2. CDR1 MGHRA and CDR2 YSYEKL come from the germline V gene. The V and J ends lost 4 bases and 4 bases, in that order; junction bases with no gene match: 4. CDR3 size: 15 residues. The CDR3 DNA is TGCGCCAGCAGCCGTGTGGGACTAGCGGCAGATACGCAGTATTTT. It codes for CASSRVGLAADTQYF.

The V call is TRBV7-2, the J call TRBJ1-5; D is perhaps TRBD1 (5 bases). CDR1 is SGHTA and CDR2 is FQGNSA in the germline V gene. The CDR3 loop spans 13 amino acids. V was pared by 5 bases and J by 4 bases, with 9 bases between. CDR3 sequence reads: CASSPDSNQPQHF. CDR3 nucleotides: TGTGCCAGCAGCCCCGACAGTAATCAGCCCCAGCATTTT.

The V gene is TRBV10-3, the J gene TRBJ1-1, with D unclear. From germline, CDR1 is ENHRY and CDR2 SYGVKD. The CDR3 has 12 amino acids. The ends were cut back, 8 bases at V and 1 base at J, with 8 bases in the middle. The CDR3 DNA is TGTGCCATCTGGGCGGAGAACACTGAAGCTTTCTTT. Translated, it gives CAIWAENTEAFF.

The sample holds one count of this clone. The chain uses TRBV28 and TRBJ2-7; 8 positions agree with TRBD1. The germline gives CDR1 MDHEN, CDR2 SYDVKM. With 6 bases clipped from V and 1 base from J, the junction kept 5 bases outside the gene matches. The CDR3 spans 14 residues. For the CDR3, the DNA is TGTGCCAGCAGGGGGGACAGGAGATCCTACGAGCAGTACTTC. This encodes CASRGDRRSYEQYF. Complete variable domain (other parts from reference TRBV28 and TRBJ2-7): DVKVTQSSRYLVKRTGEKVFLECVQDMDHENMFWYRQDPGLGLRLIYFSYDVKMKEKGDIPEGYSVSREKKERFSLILESASTNQTSMYLCASRGDRRSYEQYFGPGTRLTVT.

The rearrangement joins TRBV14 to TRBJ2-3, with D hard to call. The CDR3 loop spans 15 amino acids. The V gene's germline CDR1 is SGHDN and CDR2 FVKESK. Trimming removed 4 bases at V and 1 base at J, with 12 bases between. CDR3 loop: CASSPRAGRTDTQYF. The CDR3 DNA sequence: TGTGCCAGCAGCCCCCGGGCAGGTCGCACAGATACGCAGTATTTT.

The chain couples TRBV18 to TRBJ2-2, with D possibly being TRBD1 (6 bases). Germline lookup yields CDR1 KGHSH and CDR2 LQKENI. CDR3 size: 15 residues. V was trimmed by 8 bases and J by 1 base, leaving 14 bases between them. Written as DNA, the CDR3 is TGTGCCAGCGGACAGCGACTTTTGAACACCGGGGAGCTGTTTTTT. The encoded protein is CASGQRLLNTGELFF.

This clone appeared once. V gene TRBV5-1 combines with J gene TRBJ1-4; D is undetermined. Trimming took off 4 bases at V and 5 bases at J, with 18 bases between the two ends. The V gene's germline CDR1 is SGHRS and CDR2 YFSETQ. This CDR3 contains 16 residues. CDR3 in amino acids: CASSPFVQTENEKLFF. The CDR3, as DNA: TGCGCCAGCAGCCCCTTCGTCCAGACGGAAAATGAAAAACTGTTTTTT. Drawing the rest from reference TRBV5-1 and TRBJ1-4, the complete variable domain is KAGVTQTPRYLIKTRGQQVTLSCSPISGHRSVSWYQQTPGQGLQFLFEYFSETQRNKGNFPGRFSGRQFSNSRSEMNVSTLELGDSALYLCASSPFVQTENEKLFFGSGTQLSVL.

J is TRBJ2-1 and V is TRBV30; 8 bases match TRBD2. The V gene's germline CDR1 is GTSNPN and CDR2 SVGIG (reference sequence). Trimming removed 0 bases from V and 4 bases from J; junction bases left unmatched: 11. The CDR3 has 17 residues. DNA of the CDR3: TGTGCCTGGAGTGTAGATTTGGGCGGGGGGATATACAATGAGCAGTTCTTC. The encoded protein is CAWSVDLGGGIYNEQFF.

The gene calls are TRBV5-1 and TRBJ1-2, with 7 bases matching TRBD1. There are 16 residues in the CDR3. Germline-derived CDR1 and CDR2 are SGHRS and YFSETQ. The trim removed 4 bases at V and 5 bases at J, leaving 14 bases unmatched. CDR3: CASSPKNTPGQYGYTF. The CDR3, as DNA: TGCGCCAGCAGCCCTAAAAATACACCGGGACAGTATGGCTACACCTTC.